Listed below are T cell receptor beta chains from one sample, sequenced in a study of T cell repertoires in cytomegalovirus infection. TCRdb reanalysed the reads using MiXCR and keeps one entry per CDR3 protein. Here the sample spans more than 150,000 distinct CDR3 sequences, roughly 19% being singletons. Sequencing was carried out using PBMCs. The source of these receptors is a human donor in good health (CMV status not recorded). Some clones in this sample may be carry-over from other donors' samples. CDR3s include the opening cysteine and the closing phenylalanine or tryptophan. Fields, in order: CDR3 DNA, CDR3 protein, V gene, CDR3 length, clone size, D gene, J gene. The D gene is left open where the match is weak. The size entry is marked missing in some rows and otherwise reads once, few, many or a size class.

CDR3nt: TGTGCCACCATGAGTGAAAACACTGAAGCTTTCTTT
CDR3aa: CATMSENTEAFF
v_gene: TRBV15
len: 12
abundance: few
d_gene: .
j_gene: TRBJ1-1

CDR3nt: TGTGCCAGCAGCATAACAGGGGGGGACACTGAAGCTTTCTTT
CDR3aa: CASSITGGDTEAFF
v_gene: TRBV5-4
len: 14
abundance: .
d_gene: TRBD1
j_gene: TRBJ1-1

CDR3nt: TGTGCCAGCAGTCGGACAGGGGGTAATGAGCAGTTCTTC
CDR3aa: CASSRTGGNEQFF
v_gene: TRBV7-2
len: 13
abundance: few
d_gene: TRBD1
j_gene: TRBJ2-1

CDR3nt: TGTGCCAGCAGTTTTACCGAAGGCGTTGAGTACTTC
CDR3aa: CASSFTEGVEYF
v_gene: TRBV28
len: 12
abundance: many
d_gene: .
j_gene: TRBJ2-7

CDR3nt: TGTGCCAGCAGCTTTGGGCCTAGCGGGACCTACGAGCAGTACTTC
CDR3aa: CASSFGPSGTYEQYF
v_gene: TRBV7-9
len: 15
abundance: few
d_gene: TRBD2
j_gene: TRBJ2-7

CDR3nt: TGCGCCAGCAACAGGGAGGGGGTGAACCAAGAGACCCAGTACTTC
CDR3aa: CASNREGVNQETQYF
v_gene: TRBV5-1
len: 15
abundance: few
d_gene: .
j_gene: TRBJ2-5

CDR3nt: TGCGCCAGCAGCCAACTTGACAGGGAAGGGGAGACCCAGTACTTC
CDR3aa: CASSQLDREGETQYF
v_gene: TRBV4-1
len: 15
abundance: few
d_gene: TRBD1
j_gene: TRBJ2-5

CDR3nt: TGCAGTTCTGGGACTCACTACAATGAGCAGTTCTTC
CDR3aa: CSSGTHYNEQFF
v_gene: TRBV20-1
len: 12
abundance: few
d_gene: .
j_gene: TRBJ2-1

CDR3nt: TGTGCCAGCAGCGGTGCGGAGCGGGAGAGGAGCCAAAACATTCAGTACTTC
CDR3aa: CASSGAERERSQNIQYF
v_gene: TRBV28
len: 17
abundance: medium-sized
d_gene: TRBD2
j_gene: TRBJ2-4

CDR3nt: TGCGCCAGCAGCCAAGGCGGGACCTCCTACGAGCAGTACTTC
CDR3aa: CASSQGGTSYEQYF
v_gene: TRBV4-1
len: 14
abundance: .
d_gene: .
j_gene: TRBJ2-7

CDR3nt: TGTGCCATCAGCCGGGAGGACTACGAGCAGTACTTC
CDR3aa: CAISREDYEQYF
v_gene: TRBV7-6
len: 12
abundance: many
d_gene: TRBD2
j_gene: TRBJ2-7

CDR3nt: TGTGCCAGCAGTTCGTCCGGGACTAGCGGGACAGATACGCAGTATTTT
CDR3aa: CASSSSGTSGTDTQYF
v_gene: TRBV6-2/TRBV6-3
len: 16
abundance: few
d_gene: TRBD2
j_gene: TRBJ2-3

CDR3nt: TGTGCCAGCAGCGGGGCCGGGACAGATGTTCCTCTTAGGAATGAAAAACTGTTTTTT
CDR3aa: CASSGAGTDVPLRNEKLFF
v_gene: TRBV14
len: 19
abundance: many
d_gene: TRBD1
j_gene: TRBJ1-4

CDR3nt: TGTGCCACCAGTGACCCGGGACAGAATAGCAATCAGCCCCAGCATTTT
CDR3aa: CATSDPGQNSNQPQHF
v_gene: TRBV24-1
len: 16
abundance: few
d_gene: TRBD1
j_gene: TRBJ1-5

CDR3nt: TGTGCCAGCACCCCAGCCGGAAGCAATCAGCCCCAGCATTTT
CDR3aa: CASTPAGSNQPQHF
v_gene: TRBV28
len: 14
abundance: few
d_gene: .
j_gene: TRBJ1-5

CDR3nt: TGTGCCAGCAGCTTAGCCGGTTCAGCCAGTAAAAACATTCAGTACTTC
CDR3aa: CASSLAGSASKNIQYF
v_gene: TRBV7-2
len: 16
abundance: many
d_gene: .
j_gene: TRBJ2-4

CDR3nt: TGTGCCAGCAGCCCTCGGACAGATACAGATACGCAGTATTTT
CDR3aa: CASSPRTDTDTQYF
v_gene: TRBV9
len: 14
abundance: .
d_gene: .
j_gene: TRBJ2-3

CDR3nt: TGTGCCAGCAGCTTAGCGGGAGATCGGACCGGGGAGCTGTTTTTT
CDR3aa: CASSLAGDRTGELFF
v_gene: TRBV7-3
len: 15
abundance: few
d_gene: TRBD2
j_gene: TRBJ2-2

CDR3nt: TGTGCCAGCAGTTCCTTCTCGAACACTGAAGCTTTCTTT
CDR3aa: CASSSFSNTEAFF
v_gene: TRBV12-3/TRBV12-4
len: 13
abundance: many
d_gene: .
j_gene: TRBJ1-1

CDR3nt: TGCAGTGCTAAACAGACAGGGATATACGAGCAGTACTTC
CDR3aa: CSAKQTGIYEQYF
v_gene: TRBV20-1
len: 13
abundance: .
d_gene: TRBD1
j_gene: TRBJ2-7

CDR3nt: TGTGCCAGCAGTGACTCGACAGGGTCCGATGAGCAGTTCTTC
CDR3aa: CASSDSTGSDEQFF
v_gene: TRBV6-4
len: 14
abundance: few
d_gene: TRBD1
j_gene: TRBJ2-1

CDR3nt: TGTGCCAGCAGCCCACATCTCCAAGAGACCCAGTACTTC
CDR3aa: CASSPHLQETQYF
v_gene: TRBV7-2
len: 13
abundance: many
d_gene: .
j_gene: TRBJ2-5

CDR3nt: TGTGCCAGCAGCTCTAACAGCAATCCCGGACGGGACACTGAAGCTTTCTTT
CDR3aa: CASSSNSNPGRDTEAFF
v_gene: TRBV5-4
len: 17
abundance: few
d_gene: .
j_gene: TRBJ1-1

CDR3nt: TGCAGTGCCTGGGGGGGGAACACTGAAGCTTTCTTT
CDR3aa: CSAWGGNTEAFF
v_gene: TRBV20-1
len: 12
abundance: .
d_gene: .
j_gene: TRBJ1-1

CDR3nt: TGTGCTAGTGGTTTTTGGACAGGCTCGAACACTGAAGCTTTCTTT
CDR3aa: CASGFWTGSNTEAFF
v_gene: TRBV12-5
len: 15
abundance: few
d_gene: TRBD1
j_gene: TRBJ1-1

CDR3nt: TGTGCCAGTAGTATCGCACGGGGTAGAGTGGAGACCCAGTACTTC
CDR3aa: CASSIARGRVETQYF
v_gene: TRBV19
len: 15
abundance: few
d_gene: .
j_gene: TRBJ2-5

CDR3nt: TGTGCCAGCAGCTTGGGGGACAGGCAGGGGAATGAGCAGTTCTTC
CDR3aa: CASSLGDRQGNEQFF
v_gene: TRBV7-2
len: 15
abundance: many
d_gene: TRBD1
j_gene: TRBJ2-1

CDR3nt: TGTGCCAGCAGCTTTCGCGCCGGCGGGGAGACCCAGTACTTC
CDR3aa: CASSFRAGGETQYF
v_gene: TRBV7-8
len: 14
abundance: many
d_gene: .
j_gene: TRBJ2-5

CDR3nt: TGTGCCAGCAGTTTAGGTACAGCGAATTCACCCCTCCACTTT
CDR3aa: CASSLGTANSPLHF
v_gene: TRBV12-3/TRBV12-4
len: 14
abundance: many
d_gene: .
j_gene: TRBJ1-6

CDR3nt: TGTGCTAGTGGTTTGGGTAGCCCGGCGCAGTTGAGCAATCAGCCCCAGCATTTT
CDR3aa: CASGLGSPAQLSNQPQHF
v_gene: TRBV12-5
len: 18
abundance: few
d_gene: .
j_gene: TRBJ1-5

CDR3nt: TGTGCCAGTAGTATAGTAGCGGGATTCACCGGGGAGCTGTTTTTT
CDR3aa: CASSIVAGFTGELFF
v_gene: TRBV19
len: 15
abundance: few
d_gene: TRBD2
j_gene: TRBJ2-2

CDR3nt: TGTGCCAGCAGTTACACCCCAGGGTCGCGGAACACTGAAGCTTTCTTT
CDR3aa: CASSYTPGSRNTEAFF
v_gene: TRBV6-5
len: 16
abundance: many
d_gene: .
j_gene: TRBJ1-1

CDR3nt: TGTGCCAGCAGCCGGGGACTAGCGGGGGCCTACGAGCAGTACTTC
CDR3aa: CASSRGLAGAYEQYF
v_gene: TRBV5-6
len: 15
abundance: many
d_gene: TRBD2
j_gene: TRBJ2-7

CDR3nt: TGTGCCAGTAGAATCGGCGGGGGAGAGGAGACCCAGTACTTC
CDR3aa: CASRIGGGEETQYF
v_gene: TRBV19
len: 14
abundance: .
d_gene: TRBD2
j_gene: TRBJ2-5

CDR3nt: TGTGCCAGCAGCTTGCAGGGGCCTAATTCACCCCTCCACTTT
CDR3aa: CASSLQGPNSPLHF
v_gene: TRBV7-2
len: 14
abundance: many
d_gene: .
j_gene: TRBJ1-6

CDR3nt: TGTGCCAGCAGTCGACGGCCGAGCTCTGGTACGGACGAGCAGTACTTC
CDR3aa: CASSRRPSSGTDEQYF
v_gene: TRBV6-2/TRBV6-3
len: 16
abundance: .
d_gene: .
j_gene: TRBJ2-7

CDR3nt: TGTGCCAGCATTGGGGGGGAAAACATTCAGTACTTC
CDR3aa: CASIGGENIQYF
v_gene: TRBV28
len: 12
abundance: few
d_gene: TRBD2
j_gene: TRBJ2-4

CDR3nt: TGTGCCAGCAGCTTAATTCAGGGCAGGAGTGAAAAACTGTTTTTT
CDR3aa: CASSLIQGRSEKLFF
v_gene: TRBV11-2
len: 15
abundance: few
d_gene: .
j_gene: TRBJ1-4

CDR3nt: TGTGCCAGCTTGTACCAAGAGACCCAGTACTTC
CDR3aa: CASLYQETQYF
v_gene: TRBV18
len: 11
abundance: .
d_gene: .
j_gene: TRBJ2-5

CDR3nt: TGTGCCAGCAGCCCCCCCGGTGCCCCAGCAGATACGCAGTATTTT
CDR3aa: CASSPPGAPADTQYF
v_gene: TRBV4-2
len: 15
abundance: few
d_gene: .
j_gene: TRBJ2-3

CDR3nt: TGTGCCAGCGGTCTGGGGCACACAGATACGCAGTATTTT
CDR3aa: CASGLGHTDTQYF
v_gene: TRBV7-3
len: 13
abundance: many
d_gene: .
j_gene: TRBJ2-3

CDR3nt: TGTGCCAGCAGCCTTTCACTAGCGGGGGGGAGAGAGGGCTACTTC
CDR3aa: CASSLSLAGGREGYF
v_gene: TRBV7-2
len: 15
abundance: many
d_gene: TRBD2
j_gene: TRBJ2-5

CDR3nt: TGTGCCAGCAGCCCCGCCCGGGGTGGCTACACCTTC
CDR3aa: CASSPARGGYTF
v_gene: TRBV7-2
len: 12
abundance: many
d_gene: .
j_gene: TRBJ1-2

CDR3nt: TGTGCCAGTGCCGGGACTAGCTACAATGAGCAGTTCTTC
CDR3aa: CASAGTSYNEQFF
v_gene: TRBV6-2/TRBV6-3
len: 13
abundance: .
d_gene: TRBD2
j_gene: TRBJ2-1

CDR3nt: TGCAGCGTTGATGCGTCCCTGGGTGGACATGGCTACACCTTC
CDR3aa: CSVDASLGGHGYTF
v_gene: TRBV29-1
len: 14
abundance: few
d_gene: .
j_gene: TRBJ1-2

CDR3nt: TGTGCCACCAGCATACGGGCAGGGCGGATCGCCGGGGAGCTGTTTTTT
CDR3aa: CATSIRAGRIAGELFF
v_gene: TRBV15
len: 16
abundance: few
d_gene: .
j_gene: TRBJ2-2

CDR3nt: TGTGCCAGCAGCGCGTCACAGGGGACTGAAGCTTTCTTT
CDR3aa: CASSASQGTEAFF
v_gene: TRBV7-6
len: 13
abundance: many
d_gene: TRBD1
j_gene: TRBJ1-1

CDR3nt: TGTGCCAGCAGCTTAAGGGATCCTATGAGTGAGCAGTTCTTC
CDR3aa: CASSLRDPMSEQFF
v_gene: TRBV7-6
len: 14
abundance: few
d_gene: .
j_gene: TRBJ2-1

CDR3nt: TGTGCCAGCAGTCCTCAGACAGGAGTGGGTGAAGCTTTCTTT
CDR3aa: CASSPQTGVGEAFF
v_gene: TRBV12-3/TRBV12-4
len: 14
abundance: .
d_gene: .
j_gene: TRBJ1-1

CDR3nt: TGTGCCAGCAGCCCTCCCGGGACCCGCTCCTACGAGCAGTACTTC
CDR3aa: CASSPPGTRSYEQYF
v_gene: TRBV12-3/TRBV12-4
len: 15
abundance: few
d_gene: .
j_gene: TRBJ2-7

CDR3nt: TGTGCCATCAGTGAGACGGTCTTCACCGGGGAGCTGTTTTTT
CDR3aa: CAISETVFTGELFF
v_gene: TRBV10-3
len: 14
abundance: many
d_gene: .
j_gene: TRBJ2-2

CDR3nt: TGTGCCAGCAGTGGACGGGCGGGCACACCCCTCCACTTT
CDR3aa: CASSGRAGTPLHF
v_gene: TRBV6-4
len: 13
abundance: .
d_gene: .
j_gene: TRBJ1-6

CDR3nt: TGTGCCAGCAGCTTACCCGGCTTAAATGGCTACACCTTC
CDR3aa: CASSLPGLNGYTF
v_gene: TRBV7-6
len: 13
abundance: many
d_gene: .
j_gene: TRBJ1-2